There are many counts of the clone carrying this T cell receptor (beta chain). This sample is part of a study of T cells after yellow fever vaccination. This CDR3 is built from 13 residues. CDR1 and CDR2 (germline): DFQATT, SNEGSKA (reference sequence). The V gene lost 3 bases and the J gene lost 0 bases, with 7 bases spanning the gap. TCRdb called the 5' RACE reads again in MiXCR, with one record for every CDR3 protein. The data hold under 300,000 distinct CDR3 sequences, with around 6.7% observed a single time. The receptor was derived from a man younger than 40 who received the YFV17D yellow fever vaccine. The chain joins TRBV20-1 to TRBJ2-3; a weak D match, TRBD2 (6 bases). Specimen: CD4+ T cells sorted from PBMCs, collected on the day of the yellow fever booster vaccination. The CDR3 region has the DNA TGCAGTGCTAGCGGGACTAGCACAGATACGCAGTATTTT. Its translation is CSASGTSTDTQYF.